This T cell receptor (beta chain) was found in a study of identical twins. Study-level results: Insertions were reduced in abundant cord blood beta clonotypes but not in memory repertoires. Its conclusions, products of cross-sectional statistical analysis, did not come from following the same donors.

The CDR3 contains 13 residues. V shed 4 bases and J 2 bases; nucleotides not matched to a gene: 2. Per the germline V gene, CDR1 is SGHRS and CDR2 is YFSETQ. There are many counts of this clonotype. Its antigen is unidentified. One entry per CDR3 protein results from TCRdb running MiXCR on the 5' RACE reads. The profile shows around 670,000 distinct CDR3 sequences, around 6% of them singletons. This sequence originates from a man between 18 and 35 years old in good health. The chain couples TRBV5-1 to TRBJ2-7; TRBD1 agrees at 8 bases. Input material: naive T cells sorted from blood. The chain's CDR3 is CASSRQGTYEQYV. CDR3 DNA: TGCGCCAGCAGCAGACAGGGGACCTACGAGCAGTACGTC.